This T cell receptor (beta chain) stems from a study of cytomegalovirus exposure and HLA in healthy donors. Whole-study findings and limits: In an earlier analysis, productive rearrangement rates for most beta V segments clustered near 87% or 30%. Accurate prediction of HLA-A and HLA-B alleles (for most subjects) was reportedly achieved from TCR beta sequences.

Per the germline V gene, CDR1 is SGHTA and CDR2 is FQGTGA. The ends were cut back, 5 bases at V and 0 bases at J, with 11 bases in the middle. The CDR3 consists of 14 residues. Donors consisted of healthy bone marrow donors. Points on this clone: Its antigen is unidentified.

PCR primers comprised 60 Vbeta and 13 Jbeta primers. The assay was immunoSEQ multiplex PCR, and TCRdb's table has in-frame clones only and misses some. The data contain approximately 160,000 clones, 81% of them seen just once; the ten biggest clones take up approximately 1.2%. Sequenced sample: PBMCs. The receptor's source is a man aged 50 or older in good health and CMV-seropositive. The chain couples TRBV7-3 to TRBJ2-7; D remains unclear. This CDR3 reads CASSPGYSSYEQYF. The CDR3 region has the DNA TGTGCCAGCAGCCCCGGTTATAGCTCCTACGAGCAGTACTTC.